This T cell receptor beta chain is drawn from a study of beta chain features in type 1 diabetes. This clone was seen a few times. Its antigen is undetermined. What was sequenced were expressed TCRB transcripts, since all of the isolated RNA had been reverse transcribed. Sequenced by immunoSEQ multiplex PCR; TCRdb stores in-frame clones only, minus some. The repertoire has more than 300,000 clones, more than 12% of them found once; the top ten carry approximately 0.02%. Overall study results and limits: For Type 1 diabetes patients, all four CD4+ subsets carried TCRB CDR3s that were moderately but significantly shorter. In these data, an HLA type influence on TCRB rearrangement remained unresolved. An over-representation of cells with high TCR expression could result from cDNA sequencing.

Germline CDR1 is MDHEN and CDR2 is SYDVKM. Trimming took 4 bases from V and 10 from J, leaving 13 bases between them. The CDR3 has 12 residues. The V call is TRBV28, the J call TRBJ2-5; possible D gene TRBD1, 6 bases. This sequence was found in a woman under 30 in good health. Sample: naive CD4+ T cells from blood. CDR3 sequence reads: CASSWVRGGQYF. The CDR3 coding sequence is TGTGCCAGCAGTTGGGTCAGAGGGGGCCAGTACTTC.